This TCR beta chain was sequenced during a study of cytomegalovirus exposure and HLA in healthy donors. Points from the study as a whole: Some V segments could not be told apart, so they were left out, TRBV6-2 and TRBV6-3 among them. A few of the chains that were CMV-associated were confirmed in vitro to be specific for CMV antigens. TCR beta sequences numbering under 20,000 were associated with HLA alleles at 0.05 false discovery rate in a later analysis.

Primers: 60 Vbeta forward and 13 Jbeta reverse. Libraries were prepared by immunoSEQ multiplex PCR; TCRdb keeps only in-frame clonotypes and omits some of them. The table has roughly 170,000 clones, approximately 77% seen once. In germline, CDR1 is LNHNV, CDR2 YYDKDF (reference sequence). There are 18 residues in the CDR3. V shed 5 bases and J 2 bases; nucleotides not matched to a gene: 17. With regard to this clone: Its target is unknown.

This receptor was obtained from a female donor in good health and CMV-seronegative. The sequenced sample consisted of PBMCs. V usage is TRBV15 and J usage is TRBJ2-7, with TRBD2 matching over 8 bases. Here the CDR3 reads CATSGYLPMTSAAYEQYF. The CDR3 DNA reads as TGTGCCACCAGCGGATACCTGCCTATGACTAGCGCGGCCTACGAGCAGTACTTC.